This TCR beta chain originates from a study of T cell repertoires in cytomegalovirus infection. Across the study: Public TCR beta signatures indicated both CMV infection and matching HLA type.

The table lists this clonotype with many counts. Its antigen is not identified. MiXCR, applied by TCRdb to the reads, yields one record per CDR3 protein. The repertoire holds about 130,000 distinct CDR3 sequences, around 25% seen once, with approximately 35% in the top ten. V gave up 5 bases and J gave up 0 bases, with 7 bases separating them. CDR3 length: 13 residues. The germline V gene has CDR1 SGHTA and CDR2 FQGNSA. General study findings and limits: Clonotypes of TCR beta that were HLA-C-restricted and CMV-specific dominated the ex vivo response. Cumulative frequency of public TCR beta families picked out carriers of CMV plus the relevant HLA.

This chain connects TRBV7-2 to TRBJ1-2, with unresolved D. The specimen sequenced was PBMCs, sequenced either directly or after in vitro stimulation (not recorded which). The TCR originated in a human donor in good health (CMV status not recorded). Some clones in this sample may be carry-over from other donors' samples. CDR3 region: CASSARSNYGYTF. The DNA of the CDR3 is TGTGCCAGCAGCGCCAGGTCTAACTATGGCTACACCTTC. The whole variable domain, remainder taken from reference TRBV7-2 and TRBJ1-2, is GAGVSQSPSNKVTEKGKDVELRCDPISGHTALYWYRQSLGQGLEFLIYFQGNSAPDKSGLPSDRFSAERTGGSVSTLTIQRTQQEDSAVYLCASSARSNYGYTFGSGTRLTVV.